The source of this T cell receptor beta chain is a study of shared clonotypes between healthy human individuals. Naive CD8 populations comprised CD45RO-negative cells positively selected for CCR7, excluding terminally differentiated effector memory CD45RA+ cells. The repertoire was sequenced with immunoSEQ multiplex PCR; TCRdb's copy has only in-frame clones and lacks some. The sample yields approximately 1.9 million clones, 85% to 95% seen once. Study-level findings and limits: Large sequencing depth failed to make sorted-subset sequencing complete, rarefaction showed.

Turning to this clone: The antigen remains undetermined.

Source material: naive CD8+ T cells from PBMCs. The sequence was obtained from a man between 18 and 35 years old in good health. Some clones in this sample may be carry-over from other donors' samples.

CDR3 in DNA: TGTGCCAGCTCGCTTAGGACGGACCATGGCTACACCTTC. This translates into CASSLRTDHGYTF. This chain uses TRBV18 with TRBJ1-2; D uncertain. V lost 6 bases to trimming and J lost 6 bases, with 14 bases between them. Per germline, CDR1 KGHSH and CDR2 LQKENI. CDR3 length: 13 residues.